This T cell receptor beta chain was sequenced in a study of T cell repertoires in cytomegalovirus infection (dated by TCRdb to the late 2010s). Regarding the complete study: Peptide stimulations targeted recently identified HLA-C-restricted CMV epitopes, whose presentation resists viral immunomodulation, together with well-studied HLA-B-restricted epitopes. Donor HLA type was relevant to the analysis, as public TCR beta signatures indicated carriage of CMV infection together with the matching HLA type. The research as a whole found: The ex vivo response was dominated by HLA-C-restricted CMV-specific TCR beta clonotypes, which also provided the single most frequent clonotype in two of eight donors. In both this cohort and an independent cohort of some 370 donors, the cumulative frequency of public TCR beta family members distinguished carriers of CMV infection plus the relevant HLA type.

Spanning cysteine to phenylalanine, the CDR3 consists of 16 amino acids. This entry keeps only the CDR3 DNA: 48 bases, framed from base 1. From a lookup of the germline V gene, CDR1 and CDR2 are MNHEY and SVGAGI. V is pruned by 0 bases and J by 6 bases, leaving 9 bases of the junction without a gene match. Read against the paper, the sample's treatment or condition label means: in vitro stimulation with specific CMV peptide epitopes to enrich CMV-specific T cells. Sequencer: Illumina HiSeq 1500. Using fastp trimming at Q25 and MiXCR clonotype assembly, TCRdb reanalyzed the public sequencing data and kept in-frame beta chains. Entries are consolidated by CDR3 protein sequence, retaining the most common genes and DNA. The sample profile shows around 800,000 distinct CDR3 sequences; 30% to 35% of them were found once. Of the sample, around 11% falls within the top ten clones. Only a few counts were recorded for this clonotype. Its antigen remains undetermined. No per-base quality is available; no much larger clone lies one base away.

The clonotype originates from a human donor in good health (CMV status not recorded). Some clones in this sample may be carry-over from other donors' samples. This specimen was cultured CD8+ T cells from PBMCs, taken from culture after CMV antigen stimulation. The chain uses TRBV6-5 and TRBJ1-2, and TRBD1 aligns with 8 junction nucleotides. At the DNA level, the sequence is TGTGCCAGCAGTTACTCGGGGCAGGGGGCACAAGATGGCTACACCTTC. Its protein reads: CASSYSGQGAQDGYTF.